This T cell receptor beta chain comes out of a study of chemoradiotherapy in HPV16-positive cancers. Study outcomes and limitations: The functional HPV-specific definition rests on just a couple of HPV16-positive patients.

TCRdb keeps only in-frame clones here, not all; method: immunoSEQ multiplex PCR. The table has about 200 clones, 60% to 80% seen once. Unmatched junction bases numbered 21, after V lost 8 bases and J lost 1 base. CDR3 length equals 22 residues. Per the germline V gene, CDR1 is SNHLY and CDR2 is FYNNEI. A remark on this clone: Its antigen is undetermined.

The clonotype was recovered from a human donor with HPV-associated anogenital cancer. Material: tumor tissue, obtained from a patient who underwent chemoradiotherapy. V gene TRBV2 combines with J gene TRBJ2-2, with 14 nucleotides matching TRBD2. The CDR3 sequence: CASGVQGPGTSGSRRNTGELFF. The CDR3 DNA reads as TGTGCCAGCGGAGTCCAGGGGCCCGGGACTAGCGGGAGTAGGCGGAACACCGGGGAGCTGTTTTTT.